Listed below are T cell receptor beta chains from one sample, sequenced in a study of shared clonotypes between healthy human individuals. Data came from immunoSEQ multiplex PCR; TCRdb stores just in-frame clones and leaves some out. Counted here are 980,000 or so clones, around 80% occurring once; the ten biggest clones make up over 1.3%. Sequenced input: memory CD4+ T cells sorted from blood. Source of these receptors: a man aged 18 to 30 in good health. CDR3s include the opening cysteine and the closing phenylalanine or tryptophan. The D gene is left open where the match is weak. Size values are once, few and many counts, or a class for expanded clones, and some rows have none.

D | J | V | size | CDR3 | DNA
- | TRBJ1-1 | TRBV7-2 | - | CASSLSPQQRPDTEAFF | TGTGCCAGCAGCTTATCCCCTCAACAGAGACCTGACACTGAAGCTTTCTTT
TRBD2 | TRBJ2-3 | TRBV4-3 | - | CASSQWAAGGLDTQYF | TGCGCCAGCAGCCAATGGGCAGCGGGAGGGCTAGATACGCAGTATTTT
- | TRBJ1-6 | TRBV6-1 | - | CASSERLAGSGSPLHF | TGTGCCAGCAGTGAACGGCTGGCAGGGTCGGGATCACCCCTCCACTTT
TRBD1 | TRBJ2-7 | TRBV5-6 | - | CASNRDRSSYEQYF | TGTGCCAGCAACCGGGACAGGAGCTCCTACGAGCAGTACTTC
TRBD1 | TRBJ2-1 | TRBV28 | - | CASRPTGSVNEQFF | TGTGCCAGCAGGCCGACAGGGTCGGTCAATGAGCAGTTCTTC
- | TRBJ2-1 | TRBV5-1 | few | CASSLTGKSKGNEQFF | TGCGCCAGCAGCTTGACAGGGAAAAGTAAGGGCAATGAGCAGTTCTTC
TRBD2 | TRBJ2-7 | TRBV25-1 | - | CASSRAGRDEQYF | TGTGCCAGCAGTCGAGCGGGGCGCGACGAGCAGTACTTC
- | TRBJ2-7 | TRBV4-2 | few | CASSQVGGESSYEQYF | TGTGCCAGCAGCCAAGTGGGCGGGGAGAGCTCCTACGAGCAGTACTTC
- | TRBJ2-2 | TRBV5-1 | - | CASSATIGSREELFF | TGCGCCAGCAGCGCGACGATTGGGTCACGCGAGGAGCTGTTTTTT
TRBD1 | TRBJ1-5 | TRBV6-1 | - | CASTLQGGTGPQHF | TGTGCCAGCACTCTACAGGGGGGTACGGGGCCCCAGCATTTT
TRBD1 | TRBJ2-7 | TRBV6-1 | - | CASSESGTGRYEQYF | TGTGCCAGCAGTGAATCTGGGACAGGGCGTTACGAGCAGTACTTC
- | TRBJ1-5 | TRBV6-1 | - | CASSEVWGQPQHF | TGTGCCAGCAGTGAGGTCTGGGGCCAGCCCCAGCATTTT
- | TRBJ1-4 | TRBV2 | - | CASSPDRLNEKLFF | TGTGCCAGCAGCCCCGACAGGCTGAATGAAAAACTGTTTTTT
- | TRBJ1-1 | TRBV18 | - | CASSPLAGDTEAFF | TGTGCCAGCTCACCACTGGCGGGAGACACTGAAGCTTTCTTT
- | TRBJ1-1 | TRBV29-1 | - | CSVIGGLGTEAFF | TGCAGCGTAATAGGCGGGCTCGGCACTGAAGCTTTCTTT
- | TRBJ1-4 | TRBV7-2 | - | CASSARPLEKLFF | TGTGCCAGCAGTGCCAGGCCTCTGGAAAAACTGTTTTTT
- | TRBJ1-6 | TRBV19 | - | CASSFISSSYNSPLHF | TGTGCCAGTAGTTTCATATCGAGCTCCTATAATTCACCCCTCCACTTT
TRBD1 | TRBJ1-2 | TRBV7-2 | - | CASSLAFGQAYGYTF | TGTGCCAGCAGCTTAGCGTTCGGACAGGCCTATGGCTACACCTTC
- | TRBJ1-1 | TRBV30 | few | CAWSIGANTEAFF | TGTGCCTGGTCTATTGGGGCGAACACTGAAGCTTTCTTT
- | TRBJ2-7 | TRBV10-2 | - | CASSVWSGDREQYF | TGCGCCAGCAGCGTCTGGTCGGGAGATAGGGAGCAGTACTTC
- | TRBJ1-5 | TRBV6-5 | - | CASRSLWQSNQPQHF | TGTGCCAGCAGGTCTTTGTGGCAAAGCAATCAGCCCCAGCATTTT
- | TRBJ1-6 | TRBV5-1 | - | CASSQGVAHNSPLHF | TGCGCCAGCAGCCAAGGAGTCGCCCACAATTCACCCCTCCACTTT
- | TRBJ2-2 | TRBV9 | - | CASSVGQAQRTGELFF | TGTGCCAGCAGCGTAGGTCAGGCCCAGAGGACCGGGGAGCTGTTTTTT
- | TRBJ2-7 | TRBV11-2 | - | CASSLLGYEQYF | TGTGCCAGCAGCTTACTTGGATACGAGCAGTACTTC
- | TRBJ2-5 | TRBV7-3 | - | CASSSGQPKETQYF | TGTGCCAGCAGCTCGGGACAACCTAAAGAGACCCAGTACTTC
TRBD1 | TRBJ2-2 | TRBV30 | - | CAWGSRDRGTGELFF | TGTGCCTGGGGGAGCCGGGACAGGGGCACCGGGGAGCTGTTTTTT
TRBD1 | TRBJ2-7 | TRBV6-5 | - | CASSPDRGFEQYF | TGTGCCAGCAGCCCGGACAGGGGATTCGAGCAGTACTTC
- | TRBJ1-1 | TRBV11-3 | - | CASSLGQNTEAFF | TGTGCCAGCAGCTTGGGTCAGAACACTGAAGCTTTCTTT
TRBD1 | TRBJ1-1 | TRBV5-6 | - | CASSTGTGKNTEAFF | TGTGCCAGCAGCACCGGGACAGGGAAGAACACTGAAGCTTTCTTT
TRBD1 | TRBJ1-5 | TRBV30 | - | CAWSGRRGQGNQPQHF | TGTGCCTGGAGTGGTCGGAGGGGACAGGGCAATCAGCCCCAGCATTTT
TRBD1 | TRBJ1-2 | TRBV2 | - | CASSAPQGANYGYTF | TGTGCCAGCAGTGCTCCACAGGGGGCGAACTATGGCTACACCTTC
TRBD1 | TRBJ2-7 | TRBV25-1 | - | CASSDRQGRNIYEQYF | TGTGCCAGCAGTGACCGACAGGGTAGAAATATCTACGAGCAGTACTTC
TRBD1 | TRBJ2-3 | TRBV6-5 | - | CASRPTGGADTQYF | TGTGCCAGCAGGCCCACAGGGGGCGCGGATACGCAGTATTTT
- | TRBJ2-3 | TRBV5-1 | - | CASCLGGPDRTDTQYF | TGCGCCAGCTGCCTTGGCGGGCCGGACCGCACAGATACGCAGTATTTT
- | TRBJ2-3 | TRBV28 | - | CASSFTTDTQYF | TGTGCCAGCAGTTTCACAACAGATACGCAGTATTTT
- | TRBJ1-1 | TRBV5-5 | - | CASSKWGKTEAFF | TGTGCCAGCAGTAAATGGGGTAAGACTGAAGCTTTCTTT
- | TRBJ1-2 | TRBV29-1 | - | CSVGRGGQVNYGYTF | TGCAGCGTGGGGAGGGGTGGCCAGGTCAACTATGGCTACACCTTC
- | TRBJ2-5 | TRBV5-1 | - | CASSLGWGTEGRQYF | TGCGCCAGCAGCTTGGGTTGGGGCACCGAGGGGCGCCAGTACTTC
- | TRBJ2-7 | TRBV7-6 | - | CASSLSYPSYEQYF | TGTGCCAGCAGCTTATCGTACCCTTCCTACGAGCAGTACTTC
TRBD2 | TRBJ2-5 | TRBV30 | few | CAWSGGLAEPQYF | TGTGCCTGGAGTGGGGGACTAGCGGAGCCCCAGTACTTC
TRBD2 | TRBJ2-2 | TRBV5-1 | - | CASSPGTSGSRELFF | TGCGCCAGCAGCCCCGGCACTAGCGGCTCTAGGGAGCTGTTTTTT
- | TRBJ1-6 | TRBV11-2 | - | CASSYLLGTAAAGAPLHF | TGTGCCAGCAGCTACCTATTGGGTACTGCCGCGGCGGGTGCACCCCTCCACTTT
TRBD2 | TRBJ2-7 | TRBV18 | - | CASSPASSGNLPSYEQYF | TGTGCCAGCTCACCGGCGTCTAGCGGAAATCTACCCTCCTACGAGCAGTACTTC
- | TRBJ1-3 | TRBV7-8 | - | CASSLAMGGRSGNTIYF | TGTGCCAGCAGCTTAGCGATGGGCGGCCGCTCTGGAAACACCATATATTTT
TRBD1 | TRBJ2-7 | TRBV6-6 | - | CASSARDSYHEQYF | TGTGCCAGCAGTGCCCGGGACAGCTACCACGAGCAGTACTTC